The 29 T cell receptor beta chains listed next were all sequenced from one sample in a study of post-analysis software for immune sequencing data. TCR beta cDNA libraries included unique molecular identifiers. One entry per CDR3 protein results from TCRdb running MiXCR on the PCR reads. This sample yields 750,000 to 950,000 distinct CDR3 sequences, of which roughly 50% are seen a single time; about 4.5% belongs to the top ten. Study-level points and caveats: TRBV segments more frequent in patients than in controls numbered roughly 5 and included TRBV5-6, TRBV5-1 and TRBV20-1.

Their antigen targets remain unknown. The sample was blood. The receptors were sampled from a girl between 10 and 17 years old with multiple sclerosis.

V is TRBV20-1 and J is TRBJ2-5; 16 bases map to TRBD2. The J call may not be correct, given that the DNA end is closer to TRBJ2-7. The CDR3 runs to 16 residues. Germline-derived CDR1 and CDR2 are DFQATT and SNEGSKA (reference sequence). The CDR3 DNA follows: TGCAGTGCTAGAACCGGGACTAGCGGGAGGGTCCACGAGCAGTACTTC. Amino acids: CSARTGTSGRVHEQYF.

The V and J genes are TRBV5-4 and TRBJ2-1; weak D call: TRBD2 (5 bases). Trimming took off 0 bases at V and 8 bases at J, with 9 bases between the two ends. The CDR3 is made up of 13 amino acids. In germline, CDR1 is SGHNT, CDR2 YYREEE (reference sequence). The CDR3 nucleotides are TGTGCCAGCAGCTTGGGGGCGCGGGATGAGCAGTTCTTC. Translated, it gives CASSLGARDEQFF.

J is TRBJ2-1 and V is TRBV7-9; TRBD2 aligns across 8 bases. Looked up from germline, CDR1 is SEHNR and CDR2 is FQNEAQ (reference sequence). The V segment lost 5 bases and the J segment 9 bases; nucleotides outside the gene matches: 9. The CDR3 covers 14 residues. CDR3 sequence (DNA): TGTGCCAGCAGCCCGGGACTAGAGGTCGGTGAGCAGTTCTTC. It is translated as CASSPGLEVGEQFF.

The count of this clonotype is one. V and J are TRBV28 and TRBJ1-4; D might be TRBD1 (5 bases). In germline, CDR1 is MDHEN, CDR2 SYDVKM. Trimming took off 1 base at V and 4 bases at J, with 10 bases between the two ends. This CDR3 spans 15 amino acids. CDR3 DNA: TGTGCCAGCAGTTTATACAGGCGGGTTAATGAAAAACTGTTTTTT. As protein: CASSLYRRVNEKLFF.

This chain joins TRBV14 and TRBJ2-4; tentatively, D is TRBD1 (5 bases). The J call is doubtful: the DNA matches TRBJ2-7 better. Germline loops: CDR1 SGHDN, CDR2 FVKESK. The CDR3 is 15 amino acids. The CDR3: CASSPLAGRPYEQYF. As DNA, the CDR3 is TGTGCCAGCAGCCCGCTTGCAGGGCGCCCCTACGAGCAGTACTTC.

This clonotype was observed a few times. The rearrangement uses TRBV29-1 and TRBJ2-5, with TRBD1 matching over 10 bases. The CDR3 has 14 residues. V was clipped by 8 bases and J by 2 bases; unmatched bases: 8. Germline-derived CDR1 and CDR2 are SQVTM and ANQGSEA. The CDR3, as DNA: TGCAGCTTATGGGACAGGGGATCTCAAGAGACCCAGTACTTC. This sequence encodes CSLWDRGSQETQYF.

The chain joins TRBV9 to TRBJ2-1, with 10 bases lining up with TRBD2. V dropped 0 bases and J dropped 9; count of bases not matched to a gene: 6. The CDR3 has 15 amino acids. Germline loops: CDR1 SGDLS, CDR2 YYNGEE. The CDR3 here is CASSVDPSGGTEQFF. DNA for the CDR3: TGTGCCAGCAGCGTAGATCCTAGCGGGGGTACTGAGCAGTTCTTC.

The V call is TRBV29-1, the J call TRBJ2-2; D might be TRBD1 (5 bases). Germline loops: CDR1 SQVTM, CDR2 ANQGSEA. Deletions cut 0 bases from V and 6 bases from J, with 14 bases between. There are 15 residues in the CDR3. The CDR3 sequence is CSVEDLKGRAGELFF. The CDR3 bases are TGCAGCGTTGAAGATCTTAAGGGGCGAGCCGGGGAGCTGTTTTTT.

The rearrangement links TRBV29-1 to TRBJ2-7, with D perhaps matching TRBD1 (6 bases). The CDR3 is made up of 13 amino acids. CDR1 SQVTM and CDR2 ANQGSEA come from the germline V gene. Trimming shortened V by 1 base and J by 5 bases, and 12 bases separated the two germline ends. The CDR3 nucleotides are TGCAGCGTTGAAGGAGGCAGGGGCCACGAGCAGTACTTC. Translating it yields CSVEGGRGHEQYF.

The rearrangement links TRBV29-1 to TRBJ2-6; D not resolved. CDR3 length: 14 amino acids. Looked up from germline, CDR1 is SQVTM and CDR2 is ANQGSEA. V shed 5 bases and J shed 1 base, with 9 bases lying between them. The CDR3 sequence: CSVSGTSGANVLTF. For the CDR3, the DNA is TGCAGCGTTTCCGGAACGTCTGGGGCCAACGTCCTGACTTTC.

This clonotype was counted between two and nine times. The rearrangement joins TRBV29-1 to TRBJ2-1; 11 bases fit TRBD2. The V segment lost 2 bases and the J segment 14 bases; nucleotides outside the gene matches: 5. Germline-derived CDR1 and CDR2 are SQVTM and ANQGSEA. The CDR3 extends over 12 amino acids. The chain's CDR3 is CSVEIAGGGKFF. In nucleotides, the CDR3 is TGCAGCGTTGAAATAGCGGGAGGGGGGAAGTTCTTC.

The gene calls are TRBV24-1 and TRBJ2-3; possible D gene TRBD1, 5 bases. V lost 3 bases, J lost 0 bases, and 15 bases lay in between. Germline assignment: CDR1 KGHDR and CDR2 SFDVKD. The CDR3 totals 17 residues. The CDR3 DNA sequence: TGTGCCACCAGTGATCCTCAGGGCCCCATTAGCACAGATACGCAGTATTTT. It specifies CATSDPQGPISTDTQYF.

This rearrangement joins TRBV7-3 to TRBJ2-5, with TRBD2 identical over 14 bases. The DNA end favors TRBJ2-7, so the J call may be wrong. The CDR3 loop spans 18 amino acids. Germline values: CDR1 SGHTA, CDR2 FQGTGA. Here the CDR3 DNA reads TGTGCCAGCAGCCCTAACCCGGGACTAGCGGGGGTTAACAACGAGCAGTACTTC. It encodes CASSPNPGLAGVNNEQYF.

In its sample, this clonotype was seen a few times. The V and J genes are TRBV29-1 and TRBJ2-5; 12 bases map to TRBD1. V lost 4 bases, J lost 4 bases, and 4 bases stayed unmatched. Looked up from germline, CDR1 is SQVTM and CDR2 is ANQGSEA. This CDR3 contains 14 residues. CDR3 residues: CSVGGTGGGETQYF. In DNA form, the CDR3 reads TGCAGCGTTGGAGGGACAGGGGGCGGAGAGACCCAGTACTTC.

The chain recombines TRBV7-2 with TRBJ1-2; the D is unclear. Germline values: CDR1 SGHTA, CDR2 FQGNSA. Trimming left V 5 bases short and J 6 bases short, with 10 bases between. CDR3 size: 12 residues. This chain's CDR3 is CASSPTTDGYTF. The CDR3 DNA reads TGTGCCAGCAGCCCCACGACGGATGGCTACACCTTC. The entire variable domain, with the rest obtained from reference TRBV7-2 and TRBJ1-2, is as follows: GAGVSQSPSNKVTEKGKDVELRCDPISGHTALYWYRQSLGQGLEFLIYFQGNSAPDKSGLPSDRFSAERTGGSVSTLTIQRTQQEDSAVYLCASSPTTDGYTFGSGTRLTVV.

This chain connects TRBV12-3 or TRBV12-4 to TRBJ1-6; 8 bases are shared with TRBD1. The CDR3 spans 15 residues. V was clipped by 5 bases and J by 6 bases; unmatched bases: 6. The CDR3 loop reads CASSLTGGGNSPLHF. The CDR3 DNA reads TGTGCCAGCAGTCTCACAGGGGGTGGTAATTCACCCCTCCACTTT.

The chain recombines TRBV4-1 with TRBJ2-7; 9 nucleotides align to TRBD1. The CDR3 runs to 16 residues. Germline V gives CDR1 MGHRA, CDR2 YSYEKL. Trimming cost V 4 bases and J 5 bases; bases outside gene matches: 12. CDR3 nucleotide sequence: TGCGCCAGCAGCCCCCTGGGGAGGGACAGGGCCAACGAGCAGTACTTC. Translated, it gives CASSPLGRDRANEQYF.

The chain links TRBV18 to TRBJ1-2; D possibly corresponds to TRBD1 (5 bases). The germline V gene has CDR1 KGHSH and CDR2 LQKENI. The CDR3 covers 15 residues. Trimming stripped 0 bases from V and 0 bases from J, with 8 bases between. CDR3 sequence reads: CASSPPGRTNYGYTF. The CDR3 bases are TGTGCCAGCTCACCACCGGGACGTACTAACTATGGCTACACCTTC.

This chain connects TRBV2 to TRBJ1-5; 7 bases fit TRBD1. The CDR3 sequence is 15 residues long. The germline V gene has CDR1 SNHLY and CDR2 FYNNEI. V lost 6 bases, J lost 3 bases, and 8 bases stayed unmatched. The CDR3 sequence is CASRAGTAFNQPQHF. The CDR3 bases are TGTGCCAGCAGAGCCGGGACAGCTTTCAATCAGCCCCAGCATTTT.

V usage is TRBV7-2 and J usage is TRBJ2-5; no clear D gene. V was shortened by 2 bases and J by 5 bases, with 9 bases between the two germline ends. CDR1 is SGHTA and CDR2 is FQGNSA in the germline V gene. The CDR3 loop spans 13 amino acids. CDR3 DNA sequence: TGTGCCAGCAGCTTACTGGTAACGGAGACCCAGTACTTC. Translation: CASSLLVTETQYF.

The rearrangement uses TRBV5-1 and TRBJ2-1; either TRBD1 or TRBD2 may supply D (5 bases each). The length of the CDR3 is 16 residues. The germline V gene encodes CDR1 SGHRS and CDR2 YFSETQ. V dropped 0 bases and J dropped 4 bases, with 14 bases sitting between them. The DNA for the CDR3 is TGCGCCAGCAGCTTGGATGCCGGGACGAGGTACAATGAGCAGTTCTTC. This translates into CASSLDAGTRYNEQFF.

The V gene is TRBV5-5, the J gene TRBJ2-7; 9 positions agree with TRBD1. Germline V gives CDR1 SGHKS, CDR2 YYEKEE (reference sequence). CDR3 length equals 18 residues. V was pared by 0 bases and J by 3 bases, with 13 bases of the junction left unmatched. CDR3 nucleotides: TGTGCCAGCAGCTTGGCCAGCTTGGGAACAGGGGGCTTCTACGAGCAGTACTTC. This gives the protein CASSLASLGTGGFYEQYF.

This clonotype was counted between two and nine times. Relative to the germline gene, one junction end is altered; a read error may explain this. This rearrangement joins TRBV6-6 to TRBJ1-4; D is unclear. The CDR3 loop spans 13 amino acids. CDR1 is MNHNY and CDR2 is SVGAGI in the germline V gene (reference sequence). CDR3 nucleotide sequence: TGTGCCTGCAGTTTGATGATTAATGAAAAACTGTTTTTT. Translating it yields CACSLMINEKLFF.

This clonotype came up a few times. This chain connects TRBV5-1 to TRBJ2-7, with 8 bases that match TRBD2. Unmatched junction bases numbered 10, after V lost 0 bases and J lost 2 bases. This CDR3 is built from 17 residues. Germline V gene lookup returns CDR1 SGHRS and CDR2 YFSETQ. CDR3 residues: CASSLEGLGRGPYEQYF. In DNA, the CDR3 is TGCGCCAGCAGCTTGGAGGGGCTCGGGAGGGGCCCCTACGAGCAGTACTTC. The whole variable domain, remainder taken from reference TRBV5-1 and TRBJ2-7, is KAGVTQTPRYLIKTRGQQVTLSCSPISGHRSVSWYQQTPGQGLQFLFEYFSETQRNKGNFPGRFSGRQFSNSRSEMNVSTLELGDSALYLCASSLEGLGRGPYEQYFGPGTRLTVT.

V and J are TRBV9 and TRBJ2-4, with 8 positions matching TRBD2. CDR3 length: 19 residues. Germline trimming cut 0 bases from V and 2 bases from J; bases unmatched to any gene: 13. Germline V lookup: CDR1 SGDLS, CDR2 YYNGEE. CDR3 region: CASSVVMSPTGGTKNIQYF. CDR3 nucleotides: TGTGCCAGCAGCGTAGTTATGTCCCCTACGGGGGGGACCAAAAACATTCAGTACTTC.

This clonotype occurred a few times. V is TRBV5-1 and J is TRBJ2-7; no reliable D call. The CDR3 sequence is 13 residues long. In germline, CDR1 is SGHRS, CDR2 YFSETQ. The V gene lost 0 bases and the J gene lost 3 bases, with 7 bases spanning the gap. CDR3 DNA: TGCGCCAGCAGCTTGGACTACGGCTACGAGCAGTACTTC. Encoded protein: CASSLDYGYEQYF.

The rearrangement uses TRBV5-1 and TRBJ2-3, with 11 bases identical to TRBD2. The junction had 6 bases not matched to a gene; V was cut back by 4 bases and J by 2 bases. This CDR3 contains 16 residues. Germline CDR1 reads SGHRS; CDR2 reads YFSETQ. The CDR3 protein is CASSLLAGVSTDTQYF. For the CDR3, the DNA is TGCGCCAGCAGCCTACTAGCGGGAGTTTCCACAGATACGCAGTATTTT. The full variable domain, its missing parts supplied by reference TRBV5-1 and TRBJ2-3, is KAGVTQTPRYLIKTRGQQVTLSCSPISGHRSVSWYQQTPGQGLQFLFEYFSETQRNKGNFPGRFSGRQFSNSRSEMNVSTLELGDSALYLCASSLLAGVSTDTQYFGPGTRLTVL.

This chain uses TRBV2 with TRBJ2-1; the D gene is possibly TRBD2 (6 bases). The V and J ends lost 5 bases and 4 bases respectively, with 15 bases between them. The CDR3 length is 15 residues. Germline assignment: CDR1 SNHLY and CDR2 FYNNEI. The CDR3 DNA follows: TGTGCCAGCAGTTGGGGCCTCGGGGGTTACAATGAGCAGTTCTTC. Encoded protein: CASSWGLGGYNEQFF.

The CDR3 spells CASSFKGPVFNYGYTF. DNA for the CDR3: TGTGCCAGCAGTTTTAAGGGTCCAGTCTTCAACTATGGCTACACCTTC. J is TRBJ1-2 and V is TRBV12-3 or TRBV12-4, with D unclear. V lost 3 bases to trimming and J lost 2 bases, with 16 bases between them. The CDR3 runs to 16 residues.